Presented here are 6 T cell receptor beta chains from one specimen sequenced in a study of blood T cell repertoires in COVID-19. TCRdb's copy holds only in-frame clones and misses some; the assay was immunoSEQ multiplex PCR. The table has fewer than 120,000 clones, under 75% seen once. The sample comprised peripheral blood. These receptors were taken from an older woman with acute or convalescent COVID-19.

The chain joins TRBV7-2 to TRBJ2-7, with 11 positions matching TRBD2. This CDR3 has 14 amino acids. Germline V gene data show CDR1 as SGHTA and CDR2 as FQGNSA. The V and J ends lost 6 bases and 4 bases, in that order; junction bases with no gene match: 5. In DNA, the CDR3 is TGTGCCAGCAGTACTAGCGGGGGACCTTACGAGCAGTACTTC. Translating it yields CASSTSGGPYEQYF.

The genes are TRBV19 and TRBJ2-1; 9 bases line up with TRBD2. Germline V gene sequence: CDR1 LNHDA, CDR2 SQIVND (reference sequence). This CDR3 contains 14 residues. V was pared by 4 bases and J by 7 bases, with 5 bases of the junction left unmatched. For the CDR3, the DNA is TGTGCCAGTAGTAGCGGGGGGGTTATAAATGAGCAGTTCTTC. Translation gives CASSSGGVINEQFF.

This chain connects TRBV5-1 to TRBJ1-1; TRBD1 matches at 9 bases. The J segment lost 0 bases and the V segment lost 6 bases, leaving 9 bases of the junction unmatched. The CDR3 extends over 16 amino acids. CDR1 SGHRS and CDR2 YFSETQ come from the germline V gene. DNA for the CDR3: TGCGCCAGCACCTCCGGGACAGGGTGGGTGAACACTGAAGCTTTCTTT. This sequence encodes CASTSGTGWVNTEAFF.

CDR3 nucleotides: TGTGCCACCAGTGACCCTGGACTAGCGGGGGTCGGGGAGCTGTTTTTT. Translating gives CATSDPGLAGVGELFF. This chain links TRBV24-1 with TRBJ2-2, with 13 bases that match TRBD2. J was trimmed by 7 bases and V by 4 bases; bases with no gene match: 5. The CDR3 has 16 residues. Germline CDR1 KGHDR, CDR2 SFDVKD.

This chain connects TRBV27 to TRBJ1-2; TRBD1 agrees at 8 bases. CDR3 size: 14 residues. Germline CDR1 MNHEY, CDR2 SMNVEV (reference sequence). Trimming removed 6 bases from V and 4 bases from J; junction bases left unmatched: 7. In nucleotides, the CDR3 is TGTGCCAGCAGCCTGACAGGGGAGGCCTATGGCTACACCTTC. The encoded protein is CASSLTGEAYGYTF.

As for this clone: Germline and junction disagree at one end, which may indicate a read error. The genes are TRBV5-1 and TRBJ2-1; TRBD2 matches at 9 bases. The CDR3 consists of 17 residues. Germline V gene lookup returns CDR1 SGHRS and CDR2 YFSETQ. CDR3 coding DNA: TGCGCCAGCAGTTTGGAGGGAGCGGGGGGCCCCTACAATGAGCAGTTCTTC. Translation gives CASSLEGAGGPYNEQFF.